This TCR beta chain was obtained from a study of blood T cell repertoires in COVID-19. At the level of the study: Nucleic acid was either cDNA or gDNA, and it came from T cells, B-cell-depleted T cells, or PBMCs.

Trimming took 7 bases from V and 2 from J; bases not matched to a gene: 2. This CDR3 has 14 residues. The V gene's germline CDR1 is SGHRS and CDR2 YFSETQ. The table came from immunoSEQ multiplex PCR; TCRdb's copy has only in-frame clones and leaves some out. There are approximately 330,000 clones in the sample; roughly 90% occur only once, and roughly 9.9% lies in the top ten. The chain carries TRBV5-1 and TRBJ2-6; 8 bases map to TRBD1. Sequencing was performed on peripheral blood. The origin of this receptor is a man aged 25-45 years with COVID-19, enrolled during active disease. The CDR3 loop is CASRTGPGANVLTF. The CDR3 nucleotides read TGCGCCAGCCGGACAGGGCCTGGGGCCAACGTCCTGACTTTC.